The 2 T cell receptor beta chains in this list originate from one sample, sequenced in a study of early T cells in non-severe SARS-CoV-2 infection (dated by TCRdb to 2020 to 2022). Libraries were prepared through 5' RACE. Sequencer: NextSeq 500. The raw public reads went through TCRdb reprocessing: fastp at Q25, MiXCR clone calling, in-frame beta chains kept. CDR3 protein sequences are deduplicated, and each keeps its most common genes and DNA. The table for this sample lists tens of thousands of distinct CDR3 sequences; approximately 6.6% of them were counted only once. About 25% of the sample is taken by the ten largest. The sequencing here drew on whole blood, taken at baseline. The receptors derive from an adult who was a healthcare worker with PCR-confirmed SARS-CoV-2 infection or an uninfected control (not recorded which).

This clonotype was observed at least ten times. This chain links TRBV19 with TRBJ1-5; D may be TRBD1 (6 bases). V lost 5 bases and J lost 2, with 13 bases in between. The CDR3 sequence is 15 residues long. CDR1 is LNHDA and CDR2 is SQIVND in the germline V gene (reference sequence). The CDR3 DNA reads as TGTGCCAGTAGTGAACAGGGCATGGGCAATCAGCCCCAGCATTTT. Translating gives CASSEQGMGNQPQHF.

This chain links TRBV11-3 with TRBJ2-1; weak D call: TRBD2 (5 bases). The germline V and J ends were trimmed by 1 base and 5 bases, with 18 bases remaining between them. CDR1 and CDR2 (germline): SGHNT, YENEEA. The CDR3 spans 17 residues. The CDR3 DNA reads as TGTGCCAGCAGCTTAGGCTCGACCGGAGGCCACCACAATGAGCAGTTCTTC. This translates into CASSLGSTGGHHNEQFF.